This entry features one T cell receptor (beta chain) sequence. Its specificity is unknown. The data belong to a study of Ad26.COV2.S vaccination and SARS-CoV-2 variants. On the study more broadly: Ad26.COV2.S given intramuscularly, once or twice 56 days apart. Notes on the study in general: The TCR-based breadth and depth measures might underestimate overall T cell responses.

The germline V gene encodes CDR1 MNHEY and CDR2 SMNVEV (reference sequence). Trimming took 3 bases from V and 4 from J, leaving 9 bases between them. The length of the CDR3 is 14 residues. Clones were read by immunoSEQ multiplex PCR, and TCRdb kept only the in-frame ones, dropping some. The profile covers about 470,000 clones, with around 90% appearing a single time and approximately 4.5% taken by the ten largest. Documented treatment: around 19 received Ad26.COV2.S at low or high dose, single or two shots; several received placebo; per-sample allocation not given. Day 63 after the first injection of vaccine or placebo was the sampling time. Spike of the Wuhan-strain SARS-CoV-2 was expressed by an Ad26 vector, which formed the vaccine.

Source: peripheral blood, taken in a trial of Ad26.COV2.S vaccine versus placebo. The source is a person between 18 and 60 years old who received the Ad26.COV2.S COVID-19 vaccine or a placebo. The gene calls are TRBV27 and TRBJ2-2; no reliable D call. The CDR3 loop is CASSFRLVTGELFF. CDR3 in DNA: TGTGCCAGCAGTTTCCGACTTGTCACCGGGGAGCTGTTTTTT.